This T cell receptor beta chain was recovered during a study of blood T cell repertoires in COVID-19 (TCRdb year 2020). Regarding the complete study: Samples covering the acute and convalescent phases of COVID-19 were provided by collaborators in the United States, Italy and Spain. Nearly every sample came with metadata listing a de-identified subject ID, COVID-19 status, age in years and sex. Samples came from the ongoing ImmuneRACE study (first 160 participants) plus 1,254 subjects from 6 global collaborators. The material from the prospective study consisted of cDNA or gDNA derived from T cells, B-cell-depleted T cells, or PBMCs. The repertoires were released in a freely available public database intended as a resource for research on the immune response to SARS-CoV-2. Deeply sampled blood TCRbeta repertoires from subjects exposed to, actively infected with, or recovered from COVID-19 were included in the dataset. Where available, HLA class I and class II types were taken from metadata supplied by the sample provider and were not determined by assay-based typing.

What the study reported, not specific to this receptor: How much clinical and demographic metadata was included differed by source and by participant, and the metadata was provided uncurated.

In the prospective study, participants were about 18 to 90 years old, resided in about 25 geographic areas of the United States, and were enrolled through a virtual design. To assign participants to cohorts, the prospective study relied on clinical history that participants themselves reported in a screening survey and a study questionnaire. ImmuneRACE Cohort 3 recovered participants were defined by two consecutive negative NP/OP PCR tests, healthcare professional clearance, or symptom resolution. In the prospective study, whole blood, serum and a nasopharyngeal or oropharyngeal swab were collected from each participant by mobile phlebotomists. Over a roughly two-month period, participants in the prospective study had the option of providing additional blood draws and questionnaires. Prospective study blood samples were shipped either frozen or at room temperature before DNA extraction. Regarding this clone: The antigen this receptor binds is unknown. No clone much larger than this one lies a single base away; base qualities are absent.

The immunoSEQ Assay, a bias-controlled multiplex PCR, was used to amplify TCRbeta CDR3 regions from genomic DNA. Per the authors' processing: Nucleated cell counts per sample were estimated from amplification of reference gene primers within the assay. To quantify the absolute abundance of each unique TCRbeta CDR3 rearrangement, sequence reads were collapsed and filtered. For each sample, productive Simpson clonality was calculated as the square root of Simpson's diversity index across productive rearrangements. Sourced from immuneACCESS, this table was stored by TCRdb with only in-frame sequences that have V and J called. A share of the clones is absent; for the studies checked, an unresolved V gene accounts for under half, and the remainder has no known explanation. Clonal size and the V and J genes are those of that table, whereas D and trimming came from the DNA. Recorded for this sample are about 160,000 clones; 80% of them occurred a single time. The top ten hold roughly 3.4% of the sample.

The TCR originated in a woman aged 55-70 years who had recovered from COVID-19. Sequencing used PBMCs or T cells enriched from blood (not recorded which).

The CDR3 loop reads CASSFSGGALEQYF. The base sequence is TGCGCCAGCAGCTTTAGCGGGGGGGCCCTCGAGCAGTACTTC. Recombination connected TRBV5-1 to TRBJ2-7; TRBD2 matches 11 bases in the middle. Taken from cysteine to phenylalanine, the CDR3 has 14 residues. Of all the DNA, just the CDR3 is kept, 42 bases in frame from base 1. The germline V gene yields SGHRS for CDR1 and YFSETQ for CDR2. V trim: 2 bases; J trim: 6 bases; unmatched bases: 4.